The 2 T cell receptor beta chains below all came from one sample that was sequenced in a study of CD8 T cells in ankylosing spondylitis. Broader study findings: Ankylosing spondylitis blood appeared to be characterized by a TCR beta motif of 8 or 9 highly homologous variants.

These receptors are not linked to any known antigen. TCRdb re-called the 5' RACE reads through MiXCR, storing one row per CDR3 protein. The top ten clones hold approximately 14% of a sample with more than 300,000 distinct CDR3 sequences, 8% of them seen once. Sequenced material: blood, either unsorted or a sorted T cell fraction (not recorded which). The receptor source for this set is a male donor with ankylosing spondylitis.

This clonotype has a handful of counts. The CDR3 protein is CASTGRQGTNTGELFF. CDR3 coding DNA: TGCGCCAGCACCGGGCGACAGGGGACGAACACCGGGGAGCTGTTTTTT. This chain links TRBV5-1 with TRBJ2-2; TRBD1 aligns across 8 bases. CDR1 and CDR2 (germline): SGHRS, YFSETQ. With V trimmed by 6 bases and J by 0 bases, 7 bases remained unmatched. This CDR3 region has 16 residues.

This clonotype has more than one count but fewer than ten. This chain links TRBV7-2 with TRBJ2-2, with 7 bases lining up with TRBD1. The germline V gene encodes CDR1 SGHTA and CDR2 FQGNSA. Trimming took 3 bases from V and 6 from J; bases not matched to a gene: 13. The CDR3 is 17 amino acids. The CDR3 is CASSFSSSAGGAGELFF. CDR3 nucleotides: TGTGCCAGCAGCTTCAGTTCATCGGCAGGGGGAGCCGGGGAGCTGTTTTTT.